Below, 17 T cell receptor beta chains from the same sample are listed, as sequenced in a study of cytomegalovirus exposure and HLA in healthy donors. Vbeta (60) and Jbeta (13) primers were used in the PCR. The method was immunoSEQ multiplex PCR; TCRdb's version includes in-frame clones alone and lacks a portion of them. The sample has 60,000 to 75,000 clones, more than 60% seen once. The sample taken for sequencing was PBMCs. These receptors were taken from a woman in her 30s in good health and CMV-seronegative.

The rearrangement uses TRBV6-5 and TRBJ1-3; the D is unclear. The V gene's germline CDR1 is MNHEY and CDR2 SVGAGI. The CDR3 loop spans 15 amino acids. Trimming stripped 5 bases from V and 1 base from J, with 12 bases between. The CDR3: CASSPTRTSGNTIYF. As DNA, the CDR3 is TGTGCCAGCAGTCCCACACGTACGTCTGGAAACACCATATATTTT.

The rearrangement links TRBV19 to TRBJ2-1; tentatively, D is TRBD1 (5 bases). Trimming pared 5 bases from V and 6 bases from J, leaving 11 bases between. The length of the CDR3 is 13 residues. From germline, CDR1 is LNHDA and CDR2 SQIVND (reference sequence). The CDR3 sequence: CASSWGRLNEQFF. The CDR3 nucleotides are TGTGCCAGTAGTTGGGGCAGACTCAATGAGCAGTTCTTC. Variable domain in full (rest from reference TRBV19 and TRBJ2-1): DGGITQSPKYLFRKEGQNVTLSCEQNLNHDAMYWYRQDPGQGLRLIYYSQIVNDFQKGDIAEGYSVSREKKESFPLTVTSAQKNPTAFYLCASSWGRLNEQFFGPGTRLTVL.

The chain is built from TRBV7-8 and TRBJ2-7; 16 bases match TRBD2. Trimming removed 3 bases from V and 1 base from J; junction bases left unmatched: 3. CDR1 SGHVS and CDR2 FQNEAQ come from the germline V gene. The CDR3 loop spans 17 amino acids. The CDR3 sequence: CASSLGTSGRGSYEQYV. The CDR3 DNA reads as TGTGCCAGCAGCTTGGGGACTAGCGGGAGGGGGTCCTACGAGCAGTACGTC.

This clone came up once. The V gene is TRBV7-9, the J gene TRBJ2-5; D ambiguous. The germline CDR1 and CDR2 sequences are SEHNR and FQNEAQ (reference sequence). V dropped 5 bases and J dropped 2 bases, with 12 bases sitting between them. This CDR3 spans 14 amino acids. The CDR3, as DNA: TGTGCCAGCAGCAATGTGGCGGAACAAGAGACCCAGTACTTC. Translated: CASSNVAEQETQYF.

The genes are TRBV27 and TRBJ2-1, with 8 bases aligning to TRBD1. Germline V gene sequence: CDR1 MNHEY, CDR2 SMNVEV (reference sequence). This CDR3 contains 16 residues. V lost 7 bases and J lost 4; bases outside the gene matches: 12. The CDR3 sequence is CASTPYRDRSYNEQFF. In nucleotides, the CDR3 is TGTGCCAGCACCCCCTACCGGGACAGGTCTTACAATGAGCAGTTCTTC.

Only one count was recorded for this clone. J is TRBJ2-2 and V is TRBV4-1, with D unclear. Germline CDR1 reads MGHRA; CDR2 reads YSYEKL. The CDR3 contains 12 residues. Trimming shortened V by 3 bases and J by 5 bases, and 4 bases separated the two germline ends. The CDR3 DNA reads TGCGCCAGCAGCCATCCAACCGGGGAGCTGTTTTTT. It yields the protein CASSHPTGELFF.

The CDR3 DNA reads as TGCGCCAGCAGCCAGGCCTCTCAGACAAGCAATCAGCCCCAGCATTTT. This gives the protein CASSQASQTSNQPQHF. This chain joins TRBV4-1 and TRBJ1-5; D is uncertain. Trimming stripped 3 bases from V and 1 base from J, with 13 bases between. The CDR3 runs 16 residues. Germline loops: CDR1 MGHRA, CDR2 YSYEKL.

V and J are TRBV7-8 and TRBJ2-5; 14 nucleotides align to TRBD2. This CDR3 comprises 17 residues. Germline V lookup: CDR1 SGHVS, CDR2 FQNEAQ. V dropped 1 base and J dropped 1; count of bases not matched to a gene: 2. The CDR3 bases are TGTGCCAGCAGCTTAGTGGGACTAGCGGGGGTCCAAGAGACCCAGTACTTC. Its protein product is CASSLVGLAGVQETQYF.

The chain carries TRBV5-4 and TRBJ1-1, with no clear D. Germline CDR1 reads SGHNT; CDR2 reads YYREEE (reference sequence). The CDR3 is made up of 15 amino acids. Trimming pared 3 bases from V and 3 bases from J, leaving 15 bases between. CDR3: CASSSKADRDTEAFF. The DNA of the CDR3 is TGTGCCAGCAGCTCGAAGGCCGATCGGGACACTGAAGCTTTCTTT.

The CDR3 coding sequence is TGTGCCAGCAGTTACTCTGGGCAGCTGGACACTGAAGCTTTCTTT. This encodes CASSYSGQLDTEAFF. V gene TRBV6-5 combines with J gene TRBJ1-1; D gene uncertain. V was cut by 0 bases and J by 3 bases, with 11 bases left in between. The CDR3 totals 15 residues. CDR1 is MNHEY and CDR2 is SVGAGI in the germline V gene.

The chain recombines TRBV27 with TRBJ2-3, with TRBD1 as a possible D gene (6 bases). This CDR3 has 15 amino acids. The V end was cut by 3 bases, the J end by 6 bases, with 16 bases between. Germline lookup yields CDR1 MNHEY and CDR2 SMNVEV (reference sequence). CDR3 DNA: TGTGCCAGCAGTTTTAGCCCACAGGGTTCCGATACGCAGTATTTT. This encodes CASSFSPQGSDTQYF.

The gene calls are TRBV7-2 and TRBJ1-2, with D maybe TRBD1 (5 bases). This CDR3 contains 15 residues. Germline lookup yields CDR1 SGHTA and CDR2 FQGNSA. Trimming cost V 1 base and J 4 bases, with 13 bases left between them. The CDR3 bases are TGTGCCAGCAGCTTAGGGTGGTCGACAGCCTATGGCTACACCTTC. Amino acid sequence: CASSLGWSTAYGYTF.

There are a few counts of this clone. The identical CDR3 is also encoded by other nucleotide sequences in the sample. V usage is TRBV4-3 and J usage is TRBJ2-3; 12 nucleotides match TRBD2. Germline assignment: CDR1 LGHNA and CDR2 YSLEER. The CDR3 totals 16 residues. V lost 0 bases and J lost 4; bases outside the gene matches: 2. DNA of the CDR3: TGCGCCAGCAGCCAAGATCTAGCGGGGGGGCCAGATACGCAGTATTTT. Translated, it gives CASSQDLAGGPDTQYF.

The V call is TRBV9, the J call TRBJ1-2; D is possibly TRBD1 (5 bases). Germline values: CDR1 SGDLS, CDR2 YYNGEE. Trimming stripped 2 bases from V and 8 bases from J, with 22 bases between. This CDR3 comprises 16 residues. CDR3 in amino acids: CASSVERSVGGEGYTF. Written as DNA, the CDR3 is TGTGCCAGCAGCGTTGAGAGGTCAGTCGGGGGAGAGGGCTACACCTTC. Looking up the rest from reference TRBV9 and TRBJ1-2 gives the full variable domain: DSGVTQTPKHLITATGQRVTLRCSPRSGDLSVYWYQQSLDQGLQFLIQYYNGEERAKGNILERFSAQQFPDLHSELNLSSLELGDSALYFCASSVERSVGGEGYTFGSGTRLTVV.

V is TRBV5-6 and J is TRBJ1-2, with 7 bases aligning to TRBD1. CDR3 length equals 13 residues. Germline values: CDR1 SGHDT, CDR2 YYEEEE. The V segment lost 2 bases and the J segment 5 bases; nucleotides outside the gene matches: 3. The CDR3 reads CASSLLTGYGYTF. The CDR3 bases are TGTGCCAGCAGCTTACTGACAGGGTATGGCTACACCTTC.

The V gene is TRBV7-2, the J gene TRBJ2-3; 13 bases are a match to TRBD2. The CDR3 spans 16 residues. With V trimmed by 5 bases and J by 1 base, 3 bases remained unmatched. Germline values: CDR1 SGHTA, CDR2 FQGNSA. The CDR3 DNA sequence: TGTGCCAGCAGCCCCGGACTAGCGGGGGGCACAGATACGCAGTATTTT. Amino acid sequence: CASSPGLAGGTDTQYF.

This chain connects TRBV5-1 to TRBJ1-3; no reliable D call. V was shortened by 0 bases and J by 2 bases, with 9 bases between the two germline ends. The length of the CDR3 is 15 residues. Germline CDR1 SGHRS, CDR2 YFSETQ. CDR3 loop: CASSLEGATGNTIYF. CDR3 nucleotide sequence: TGCGCCAGCAGCTTGGAGGGAGCAACTGGAAACACCATATATTTT.